This paragraph covers one T cell receptor beta chain sequence. This sample is drawn from a study of blood T cell repertoires in COVID-19. On the study more broadly: There were acute and convalescent COVID-19 samples, and they came from the United States, Italy and Spain. The cDNA or gDNA used as material had been derived from T cells, B-cell-depleted T cells, or PBMCs.

Germline CDR1 is SGHDT and CDR2 is YYEEEE. The CDR3 covers 12 residues. The V and J ends lost 1 base and 5 bases respectively, with 5 bases between them. Study processing details: It was from reference gene primer amplification that nucleated cell counts were estimated. The protocol was immunoSEQ multiplex PCR, while the TCRdb copy is restricted to in-frame clones and leaves out a portion. The V and J calls and clone size were taken over from that table, and D and trimming were inferred from the DNA. The table includes about 210,000 clones, approximately 85% detected once. The chain combines TRBV5-6 with TRBJ2-3; D remains ambiguous. The specimen was peripheral blood. This TCR was sampled from a woman aged 45-59 years with active or convalescent COVID-19. The CDR3 loop is CASSLSQDTQYF. Here the CDR3 DNA reads TGTGCCAGCAGCTTGTCCCAAGATACGCAGTATTTT. The full variable domain, completed using reference TRBV5-6 and TRBJ2-3, is DAGVTQSPTHLIKTRGQQVTLRCSPKSGHDTVSWYQQALGQGPQFIFQYYEEEERQRGNFPDRFSGHQFPNYSSELNVNALLLGDSALYLCASSLSQDTQYFGPGTRLTVL.